Presented here are 30 T cell receptor beta chains from one specimen sequenced in a study of OX40 agonist ivuxolimab in advanced cancers. Only in-frame clones appear in the TCRdb table, and some are missing; sequencing was by immunoSEQ multiplex PCR. The repertoire includes about 61,000 clones, 85% to 90% of them detected once, and roughly 1.9% sits in the top ten. The sample in question was CD4+ or CD8+ T cells sorted from blood, obtained in a trial of the OX40 agonist ivuxolimab. These receptor sequences come from an adult with an advanced solid tumor such as melanoma, head and neck, liver or kidney cancer.

The CDR3 region has the DNA TGTGCCAGTGAAAAGACTAGCGGACTTGGGGATACGCAGTATTTT. It codes for CASEKTSGLGDTQYF. This rearrangement joins TRBV7-9 to TRBJ2-3; the match to TRBD2 covers 9 bases. CDR1 SEHNR and CDR2 FQNEAQ come from the germline V gene (reference sequence). V trimming: 9 bases; J trimming: 6 bases; junction bases outside the gene matches: 13. The CDR3 is 15 amino acids.

The J gene is TRBJ1-2, the V gene TRBV6-6, with 8 bases that match TRBD1. The V gene end was trimmed by 6 bases and the J gene end by 2 bases; junction bases not matched to a gene: 8. CDR1 and CDR2 from the germline V gene are MNHNY and SVGAGI (reference sequence). This CDR3 has 15 amino acids. This CDR3 reads CASSWDTGGNYGYTF. The CDR3 DNA follows: TGTGCCAGCAGCTGGGATACAGGGGGAAACTATGGCTACACCTTC.

The CDR3 DNA reads as TGTGCCAGCATTCCCGGGGGGGGGAACACTGAAGCTTTCTTT. Protein sequence: CASIPGGGNTEAFF. The chain couples TRBV6-1 to TRBJ1-1; D possibly corresponds to TRBD1 (5 bases). This CDR3 region has 14 residues. Germline-derived CDR1 and CDR2 are MNHNS and SASEGT. V lost 7 bases and J lost 1, with 13 bases in between.

The chain employs TRBV7-2 and TRBJ2-7, with D possibly called TRBD1 or TRBD2 (5 bases each). V was pared by 6 bases and J by 3 bases, with 12 bases between. This CDR3 region has 13 residues. Per germline, CDR1 SGHTA and CDR2 FQGNSA. CDR3: CASRGPADYEQYF. DNA for the CDR3: TGTGCCAGCAGGGGGCCAGCGGACTACGAGCAGTACTTC.

V usage is TRBV6-1 and J usage is TRBJ2-6, with a weak D call TRBD2 (6 bases). This CDR3 is built from 15 residues. The V gene's germline CDR1 is MNHNS and CDR2 SASEGT. V was pared by 8 bases and J by 0 bases, with 11 bases between. CDR3 nucleotide sequence: TGTGCCAGCGTTGGGGGGAGCTCTGGGGCCAACGTCCTGACTTTC. It is translated as CASVGGSSGANVLTF.

The chain carries TRBV6-6 and TRBJ2-5; D possibly corresponds to TRBD2 (5 bases). V lost 5 bases and J 3 bases, leaving 19 bases between the germline ends. Germline V gene sequence: CDR1 MNHNY, CDR2 SVGAGI (reference sequence). This CDR3 is built from 16 residues. The CDR3 sequence: CASSPFENGGEETQYF. The CDR3 DNA sequence: TGTGCCAGCAGTCCCTTTGAAAATGGAGGCGAAGAGACCCAGTACTTC.

This rearrangement joins TRBV7-6 to TRBJ2-7, with 9 bases lining up with TRBD1. This CDR3 is built from 16 residues. Germline assignment: CDR1 SGHVS and CDR2 FNYEAQ. The V gene end was trimmed by 5 bases and the J gene end by 2 bases; junction bases not matched to a gene: 10. This chain's CDR3 is CASSPQSGQGPYEQYF. The CDR3 coding sequence is TGTGCCAGCAGCCCGCAATCGGGACAGGGCCCCTACGAGCAGTACTTC.

The chain uses TRBV11-3 and TRBJ2-1, with a possible D match to TRBD1 (5 bases). In germline, CDR1 is SGHNT, CDR2 YENEEA. With 0 bases removed from V and 0 bases from J, the gap between germline ends came to 18 bases. The CDR3 loop spans 19 amino acids. CDR3 bases: TGTGCCAGCAGCTTAGATACAGGCCTACTACAAAGCTCCTACAATGAGCAGTTCTTC. Residues: CASSLDTGLLQSSYNEQFF.

The CDR3 is CASWPPGQGNTEAFF. The CDR3, as DNA: TGTGCCAGCTGGCCCCCCGGACAGGGGAACACTGAAGCTTTCTTT. The rearrangement joins TRBV14 to TRBJ1-1; the match to TRBD1 covers 8 bases. CDR1 and CDR2 from the germline V gene are SGHDN and FVKESK. There are 15 residues in the CDR3. Germline trimming cut 8 bases from V and 1 base from J; bases unmatched to any gene: 9.

This clone was counted once. This sequence joins TRBV5-1 and TRBJ2-2; 7 nucleotides match TRBD1. V dropped 4 bases and J dropped 0; count of bases not matched to a gene: 12. The germline V gene encodes CDR1 SGHRS and CDR2 YFSETQ. The CDR3 spans 18 residues. The CDR3 nucleotides are TGCGCCAGCAGCGCACGAACGGGACAGTTCGCGAACACCGGGGAGCTGTTTTTT. It specifies CASSARTGQFANTGELFF.

The rearrangement joins TRBV7-2 to TRBJ1-1; tentative D call: TRBD1 (5 bases). Trimming stripped 3 bases from V and 4 bases from J, with 9 bases between. The germline gives CDR1 SGHTA, CDR2 FQGNSA. The CDR3 runs 13 residues. CDR3 DNA: TGTGCCAGCAGCTTGGGGGGTAGCACTGAAGCTTTCTTT. This gives the protein CASSLGGSTEAFF.

The J gene is TRBJ2-5, the V gene TRBV5-1; 10 positions match TRBD1. The CDR3 is made up of 15 amino acids. V was pared by 2 bases and J by 1 base, with 2 bases of the junction left unmatched. Germline V CDR1 and CDR2: SGHRS, YFSETQ. The CDR3 DNA is TGCGCCAGCAGCTTCCGGGACAGGGGCCAAGAGACCCAGTACTTC. Residues: CASSFRDRGQETQYF.

This rearrangement joins TRBV6-1 to TRBJ2-5; 9 positions match TRBD2. This CDR3 spans 16 amino acids. CDR1 and CDR2 from the germline V gene are MNHNS and SASEGT. With 4 bases clipped from V and 1 base from J, the junction kept 7 bases outside the gene matches. CDR3 amino acids: CASSAIAGAIQETQYF. CDR3 DNA: TGTGCCAGCAGTGCGATAGCGGGGGCGATCCAAGAGACCCAGTACTTC.

J is TRBJ1-3 and V is TRBV14, with 7 bases lining up with TRBD1. Germline loops: CDR1 SGHDN, CDR2 FVKESK. This CDR3 spans 12 amino acids. Germline trimming cut 4 bases from V and 9 bases from J; bases unmatched to any gene: 3. The CDR3 is CASSRQGGTIYF. The CDR3 DNA reads as TGTGCCAGCAGCCGACAGGGTGGCACCATATATTTT.

Worth noting for this clone: This same CDR3 is encoded by further DNA sequences in the sample. The chain combines TRBV7-9 with TRBJ2-7, with 9 bases fitting TRBD1. Trimming removed 3 bases from V and 9 bases from J; junction bases left unmatched: 3. Per the germline V gene, CDR1 is SEHNR and CDR2 is FQNEAQ (reference sequence). The CDR3 runs to 12 residues. The CDR3 DNA reads TGTGCCAGCAGCTTGCCGGGACAGGGGCAGTACTTC. Translated: CASSLPGQGQYF.

The V call is TRBV27, the J call TRBJ1-5; the D gene is possibly TRBD1 (5 bases). Looked up from germline, CDR1 is MNHEY and CDR2 is SMNVEV (reference sequence). The CDR3 is 15 residues long. V lost 0 bases and J lost 11, with 17 bases in between. The CDR3 nucleotides are TGTGCCAGCAGTTTATCCGCTCAGGGACCCGTGACCCAGCATTTT. Translated: CASSLSAQGPVTQHF.

The chain has TRBV14 and TRBJ1-4; 8 nucleotides line up with TRBD1. V lost 3 bases to trimming and J lost 7 bases; unmatched junction nucleotides: 10. This CDR3 spans 16 amino acids. The germline V gene encodes CDR1 SGHDN and CDR2 FVKESK. CDR3 amino acids: CASSHRAGTGGEKLFF. Here the CDR3 DNA reads TGTGCCAGCAGCCACCGAGCCGGGACAGGTGGTGAAAAACTGTTTTTT. The variable domain in full, completed from reference TRBV14 and TRBJ1-4, reads EAGVTQFPSHSVIEKGQTVTLRCDPISGHDNLYWYRRVMGKEIKFLLHFVKESKQDESGMPNNRFLAERTGGTYSTLKVQPAELEDSGVYFCASSHRAGTGGEKLFFGSGTQLSVL.

This clone occurred a few times. The chain carries TRBV6-5 and TRBJ1-5; D unresolved. The V end was cut by 8 bases, the J end by 7 bases, with 18 bases between. CDR3 length: 14 residues. The germline CDR1 and CDR2 sequences are MNHEY and SVGAGI. Here the CDR3 reads CASRIIEGSQPQHF. In DNA, the CDR3 is TGTGCCAGCCGAATTATAGAAGGGAGCCAGCCCCAGCATTTT.

The chain combines TRBV27 with TRBJ2-1; 11 bases line up with TRBD1. The CDR3 runs to 13 residues. Germline V gene data show CDR1 as MNHEY and CDR2 as SMNVEV (reference sequence). The V and J ends lost 8 bases and 12 bases, in that order; junction bases with no gene match: 9. CDR3: CASRIPGQGVQFF. The CDR3 bases are TGTGCCAGCCGAATACCGGGACAGGGGGTGCAGTTCTTC.

The chain joins TRBV5-5 to TRBJ2-6; no definite D call. Trimming stripped 3 bases from V and 4 bases from J, with 11 bases between. The CDR3 consists of 15 residues. The germline V gene has CDR1 SGHKS and CDR2 YYEKEE (reference sequence). Here the CDR3 DNA reads TGTGCCAGCAGCTCAACCGGGTCAGGGGCCAACGTCCTGACTTTC. This translates into CASSSTGSGANVLTF.

The genes are TRBV19 and TRBJ2-7; no firm D call. Germline-derived CDR1 and CDR2 are LNHDA and SQIVND (reference sequence). The CDR3 length is 14 residues. V lost 6 bases to trimming and J lost 0 bases, with 12 bases between them. The CDR3 sequence: CASSLNEVSYEQYF. The CDR3 region has the DNA TGTGCCAGTAGCCTCAATGAGGTCTCCTACGAGCAGTACTTC.

The chain employs TRBV30 and TRBJ1-4; D not certain. V was clipped by 0 bases and J by 1 base, with 6 bases between them. The CDR3 has 14 amino acids. CDR1 and CDR2 (germline): GTSNPN, SVGIG (reference sequence). The CDR3 loop is CAWSVDGTNEKLFF. DNA for the CDR3: TGTGCCTGGAGTGTTGACGGAACTAATGAAAAACTGTTTTTT.

This sequence joins TRBV1 and TRBJ2-7; no check of the table's D call, TRBD2, against the DNA was made. TRBV1 is reported as a pseudogene. This CDR3 is built from 14 residues. CDR3 loop: CTSGHERGGYEQYF. The CDR3 coding sequence is TGCACCAGCGGACACGAGCGGGGGGGGTACGAGCAGTACTTC.

The chain has TRBV6-1 and TRBJ1-2, with TRBD1 as a possible D gene (6 bases). Germline CDR1 MNHNS, CDR2 SASEGT. This CDR3 has 15 amino acids. V lost 0 bases and J lost 3, with 11 bases in between. The CDR3 coding sequence is TGTGCCAGCAGTGAAGCTAGCCAGGGGTACTATGGCTACACCTTC. Protein sequence: CASSEASQGYYGYTF.

This rearrangement joins TRBV9 to TRBJ2-1, with TRBD1 identical over 11 bases. Germline V gives CDR1 SGDLS, CDR2 YYNGEE. Losses at the gene ends were 6 bases for V and 5 bases for J; bases not matched to a gene: 4. This CDR3 is built from 14 residues. CDR3: CASTGDRGNNEQFF. CDR3 sequence (DNA): TGTGCCAGCACTGGGGACAGGGGGAACAATGAGCAGTTCTTC.

V and J are TRBV6-5 and TRBJ1-2; D uncertain. CDR1 MNHEY and CDR2 SVGAGI come from the germline V gene. The CDR3 sequence is 14 residues long. Deletions cut 0 bases from V and 1 base from J, with 6 bases between. CDR3 nucleotides: TGTGCCAGCAGTTACTCGAACAGTAACTATGGCTACACCTTC. It translates to CASSYSNSNYGYTF.

V usage is TRBV18 and J usage is TRBJ2-5; TRBD2 matches at 9 bases. V dropped 2 bases and J dropped 2; count of bases not matched to a gene: 6. In germline, CDR1 is KGHSH, CDR2 LQKENI. The CDR3 consists of 16 residues. CDR3: CASSPVSGGVQETQYF. The DNA of the CDR3 is TGTGCCAGCTCACCAGTTAGCGGGGGTGTGCAAGAGACCCAGTACTTC. The variable domain in full, completed from reference TRBV18 and TRBJ2-5, reads NAGVMQNPRHLVRRRGQEARLRCSPMKGHSHVYWYRQLPEEGLKFMVYLQKENIIDESGMPKERFSAEFPKEGPSILRIQQVVRGDSAAYFCASSPVSGGVQETQYFGPGTRLLVL.

The rearrangement uses TRBV11-2 and TRBJ2-1; 16 nucleotides agree with TRBD2. The CDR3 runs to 16 residues. Germline V lookup: CDR1 SGHAT, CDR2 FQNNGV. Germline trimming cut 5 bases from V and 7 bases from J; bases unmatched to any gene: 5. The CDR3 nucleotides read TGTGCCAGCAGCCTGGGACTAGCGGGGGGGCTAAATGAGCAGTTCTTC. Protein product: CASSLGLAGGLNEQFF.

The rearrangement joins TRBV27 to TRBJ1-1; D uncertain. This CDR3 has 16 residues. Germline V gene data show CDR1 as MNHEY and CDR2 as SMNVEV (reference sequence). Deletions cut 0 bases from V and 4 bases from J, with 15 bases between. The CDR3: CASSLSNRRAGTEAFF. The DNA for the CDR3 is TGTGCCAGCAGTTTATCAAACCGGAGGGCGGGCACTGAAGCTTTCTTT.

The chain is built from TRBV6-5 and TRBJ2-2, with D unclear. The germline V and J ends were trimmed by 6 bases and 3 bases, with 11 bases remaining between them. Germline V gene lookup returns CDR1 MNHEY and CDR2 SVGAGI. This CDR3 spans 14 amino acids. CDR3 sequence: CASRLIRDTGELFF. The CDR3 DNA reads as TGTGCCAGCAGGCTAATCCGAGACACCGGGGAGCTGTTTTTT.